This paragraph reports one TCR beta chain. The sample originates from a study of patients and donors after allogeneic stem cell transplantation. TCRdb re-derived calls from the RT-PCR reads in MiXCR, one entry per CDR3 protein. The sample has 150,000 to 200,000 distinct CDR3 sequences; 35% to 50% are singletons. Per germline, CDR1 MDHEN and CDR2 SYDVKM. This CDR3 is built from 16 residues. V was trimmed by 3 bases and J by 2 bases, leaving 14 bases between them. The chain carries TRBV28 and TRBJ2-1; the D is unclear. The origin of this receptor is a human donor who was either an allogeneic HSCT recipient or a stem cell or donor lymphocyte infusion donor (not recorded which). It is not recorded whose cells these are; they may come from a transplant donor. The sequenced sample consisted of blood, either unsorted or a sorted T cell fraction (not recorded which). CDR3 loop: CASSFGGPGAYNEQFF. CDR3 DNA sequence: TGTGCCAGCAGTTTCGGTGGGCCTGGGGCCTACAATGAGCAGTTCTTC.